This T cell receptor (beta chain) was documented in a study of blood T cell repertoires in COVID-19. Overall study: PBMCs, B-cell-depleted T cells, or T cells provided the cDNA or gDNA that made up the material.

CDR1 is MNHEY, CDR2 SVGAGI, per germline. The V gene lost 6 bases and the J gene lost 6 bases, with 17 bases spanning the gap. The CDR3 runs to 14 residues. Clones were read by immunoSEQ multiplex PCR, and TCRdb kept only the in-frame ones, dropping some. The table includes about 240,000 clones, around 87% detected once. J is TRBJ1-1 and V is TRBV6-5; D is uncertain. This TCR was sampled from a woman in her 70s with active or convalescent COVID-19. What was sequenced was peripheral blood. Here the CDR3 reads CASSRSQINPEAFF. DNA for the CDR3: TGTGCCAGCAGCCGGTCCCAAATCAACCCTGAAGCTTTCTTT.